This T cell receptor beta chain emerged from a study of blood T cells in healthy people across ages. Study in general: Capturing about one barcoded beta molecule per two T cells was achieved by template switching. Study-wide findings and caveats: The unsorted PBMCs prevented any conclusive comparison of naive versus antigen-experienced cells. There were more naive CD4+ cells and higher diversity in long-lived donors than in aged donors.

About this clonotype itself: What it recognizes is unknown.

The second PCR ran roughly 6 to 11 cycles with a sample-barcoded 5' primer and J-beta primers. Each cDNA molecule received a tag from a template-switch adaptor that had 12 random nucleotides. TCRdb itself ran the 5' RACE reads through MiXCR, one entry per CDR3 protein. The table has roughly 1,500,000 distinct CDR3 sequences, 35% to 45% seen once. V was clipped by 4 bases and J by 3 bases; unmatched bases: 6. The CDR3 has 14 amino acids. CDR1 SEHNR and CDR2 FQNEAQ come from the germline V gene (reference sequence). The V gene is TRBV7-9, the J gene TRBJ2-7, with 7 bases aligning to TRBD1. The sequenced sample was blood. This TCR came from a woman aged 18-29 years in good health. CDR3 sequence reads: CASSSDRAIYEQYF. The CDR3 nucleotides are TGTGCCAGCAGCTCCGACAGGGCCATCTACGAGCAGTACTTC.